A single sample gave rise to the 14 T cell receptor beta chains below, sequenced in a study of tumor-infiltrating lymphocytes in primary liver carcinoma. TCR beta cDNA was prepared out of roughly 490 ng total RNA by means of a constant-region primer. Libraries for TCR beta were built through three nested multiplex PCR rounds, which together made up a slightly modified ARM-PCR procedure. With TRBV1-TRBV30 forward primers and a C-beta reverse primer, the first two PCR rounds were run for approximately 10 cycles each. TCRdb ran MiXCR on the multiplex PCR reads and lists one entry per CDR3 protein. The profile covers around 100,000 distinct CDR3 sequences, with about 67% appearing a single time and roughly 12% taken by the ten largest. For each extraction, RNA and DNA were obtained together from approximately 20-30 mg of unsorted bulk tissue. The specimen was liver tumor tissue from sampling region 2. As to subset: tumor region T2, inferior pole. The receptors here all came from a woman aged 60-75 years with primary liver carcinoma and hepatitis B virus infection.

As to this clonotype: In this CDR3 the conserved last residue, phenylalanine or tryptophan, is missing, so a read error is likely. V usage is TRBV11-2 and J usage is TRBJ2-7, with 12 bases identical to TRBD1. The CDR3 totals 15 residues. The ends lost 10 bases at V and 6 bases at J; junction bases unmatched: 13. Germline CDR1 and CDR2: SGHAT and FQNNGV. The CDR3 reads CANSLGTGGSLEQYL. DNA of the CDR3: TGTGCCAACAGTTTAGGGACAGGGGGCTCCCTCGAGCAGTACCTC.

A word on this clonotype: A much larger clone sits a single nucleotide away, making a read error possible. The chain combines TRBV16 with TRBJ2-2; D unresolved. The CDR3 totals 12 residues. CDR1 is KGHSY and CDR2 is FQNENV in the germline V gene. CDR3 coding DNA: TGTGCCAGCAGGCAATATCCCGGGGAGCTGTTTTTT. Translation gives CASRQYPGELFF. Variable domain in full (rest from reference TRBV16 and TRBJ2-2): GEEVAQTPKHLVRGEGQKAKLYCAPIKGHSYVFWYQQVLKNEFKFLISFQNENVFDETGMPKERFSAKCLPNSPCSLEIQATKLEDSAVYFCASRQYPGELFFGEGSRLTVL.

In regard to this clonotype: The germline gene is not matched at one end of the junction; a read error may be the cause. The chain couples TRBV6-1 to TRBJ2-7, with 7 bases identical to TRBD2. The CDR3 covers 16 residues. The germline V gene has CDR1 MNHNS and CDR2 SASEGT. CDR3 amino acids: CASNEEAGDPLSEQYF. CDR3 nucleotide sequence: TGTGCCAGCAATGAAGAGGCGGGAGACCCATTATCCGAGCAGTACTTC.

In the case of this clonotype: A read error is possible here, since a much larger clone lies one base away. The genes are TRBV7-9 and TRBJ2-7, with D possibly TRBD2 on 5 matching bases. The V and J ends lost 4 bases and 2 bases respectively, with 12 bases between them. CDR3 size: 14 residues. CDR1 is SEHNR and CDR2 is FQNEAQ in the germline V gene (reference sequence). The CDR3 DNA sequence: TGTGCCAGCAGCTCCGACGGGAATGCCTACGAGCAGTACTTC. Translating gives CASSSDGNAYEQYF.

This clonotype has ten or more counts. The chain combines TRBV6-2 or TRBV6-3 with TRBJ2-1; 9 nucleotides match TRBD2. CDR1 is MNHEY and CDR2 is SVGEGT in the germline V gene. The junction had 7 bases not matched to a gene; V was cut back by 6 bases and J by 7 bases. The CDR3 is 14 amino acids. The CDR3 nucleotides read TGTGCCAGCAGATCCGGGACTAGCAGGAATGAGCAGTTCTTC. Protein product: CASRSGTSRNEQFF.

This clonotype has a single count. The CDR3 end shows no conserved phenylalanine or tryptophan, and so a read error is likely. This chain uses TRBV11-2 with TRBJ1-2; maybe TRBD1 (5 bases). The CDR3 has 14 amino acids. Per the germline V gene, CDR1 is SGHAT and CDR2 is FQNNGV. The DNA for the CDR3 is TGTGCCGGCAGCACATGGGGCATAATCTATGGCTACACCTCC. Residues: CAGSTWGIIYGYTS.

A few counts support this clonotype. The V gene is TRBV28, the J gene TRBJ2-7; TRBD2 is a possible D gene (5 bases). The CDR3 consists of 11 residues. The germline gives CDR1 MDHEN, CDR2 SYDVKM. The ends were cut back, 5 bases at V and 4 bases at J, with 6 bases in the middle. DNA of the CDR3: TGTGCCAGCAGTCCGGGGTACGAGCAGTACTTC. Residues: CASSPGYEQYF.

This clonotype has just one count. This may arise from a read error, as a much more abundant clone is one base away. This chain connects TRBV5-6 to TRBJ2-7, with D possibly being TRBD2 (5 bases). This CDR3 contains 15 residues. Per germline, CDR1 SGHDT and CDR2 YYEEEE. V gave up 5 bases and J gave up 2 bases, with 17 bases separating them. The CDR3 DNA reads TGTGCCAGCAGGTCTAGCAGGAGCCCTCCCTACGAGCAGTACTTC. Translating it yields CASRSSRSPPYEQYF.

This chain connects TRBV29-1 to TRBJ1-1; D not certain. Germline loops: CDR1 SQVTM, CDR2 ANQGSEA. CDR3 length equals 12 residues. The CDR3 is CCAGRGNTEAFF. In DNA form, the CDR3 reads TGCTGCGCTGGGAGAGGGAACACTGAAGCTTTCTTT.

Worth noting for this clonotype: One end of the junction is discordant with germline, which a read error may explain. This sequence joins TRBV5-4 and TRBJ2-5; 7 nucleotides agree with TRBD2. Per germline, CDR1 SGHNT and CDR2 YYREEE (reference sequence). CDR3 size: 16 residues. In DNA, the CDR3 is TGTGCCAGGAGCTTGCCCCGGGGAGGGAACTCAGAGACCCAGTACTTC. Its protein product is CARSLPRGGNSETQYF. Variable domain in full (rest from reference TRBV5-4 and TRBJ2-5): ETGVTQSPTHLIKTRGQQVTLRCSSQSGHNTVSWYQQALGQGPQFIFQYYREEENGRGNFPPRFSGLQFPNYSSELNVNALELDDSALYLCARSLPRGGNSETQYFGPGTRLLVL.

The chain carries TRBV9 and TRBJ1-4, with D unclear. Germline V gene sequence: CDR1 SGDLS, CDR2 YYNGEE. The CDR3 length is 15 residues. Trimming took 4 bases from V and 0 from J, leaving 10 bases between them. CDR3 nucleotides: TGTGCCAGCAGCATCAGACAAGCAACTAATGAAAAACTGTTTTTT. This translates into CASSIRQATNEKLFF.

As regards this clonotype: At one end the junction does not follow the germline gene, possibly because of a read error. The rearrangement uses TRBV13 and TRBJ2-5; 7 positions agree with TRBD1. The CDR3 loop spans 18 amino acids. Germline V gene lookup returns CDR1 PRHDT and CDR2 FYEKMQ (reference sequence). The CDR3 nucleotides read TGTGCCAGCAGCTCCGATCCGGGCCGTCAGGGGGATAAAGAGACCCAAAACTTC. Amino acids: CASSSDPGRQGDKETQNF. Supplemented by reference TRBV13 and TRBJ2-5, the full variable domain reads AAGVIQSPRHLIKEKRETATLKCYPIPRHDTVYWYQQGPGQDPQFLISFYEKMQSDKGSIPDRFSAQQFSDYHSELNMSSLELGDSALYFCASSSDPGRQGDKETQNFGPGTRLLVL.

The chain carries TRBV5-4 and TRBJ2-5, with TRBD2 identical over 9 bases. J lost 5 bases, V lost 5 bases, and 7 bases had no gene match. The length of the CDR3 is 14 residues. Germline CDR1 is SGHNT and CDR2 is YYREEE (reference sequence). In nucleotides, the CDR3 is TGTGCCAGCAGGCCAGGACTAGCGAAGGAGACCCAGTACTTC. It codes for CASRPGLAKETQYF.

V gene TRBV11-2 combines with J gene TRBJ2-1; 7 bases align to TRBD1. This CDR3 is built from 18 residues. V lost 5 bases to trimming and J lost 5 bases; unmatched junction nucleotides: 18. The V gene's germline CDR1 is SGHAT and CDR2 FQNNGV. Written as DNA, the CDR3 is TGTGCCAGCAGCACTAAGGACAGGAAGGGATGGGAACACAATGAGCAGTTCTTC. Translating gives CASSTKDRKGWEHNEQFF.